This T cell receptor beta chain was sequenced for a study of shared clonotypes between healthy human individuals. Turning to the study itself: Donors were a couple of women and a few men aged 18 to 49.

The study, taken as a whole, reports: Sequencing depth was a factor that was expected to affect clonotype sharing among donors.

Free of recent acute infections or vaccinations, the donors were healthy HIV-negative adults. In the original analysis: Owing to the provision of junction-only sequences devoid of quality scores by immunoSEQ, filtering differed. Using immunoSEQ multiplex PCR, the repertoire was profiled, and TCRdb retains in-frame clones only, with some absent. The V and J calls and clone size come from that table; D and trimming were worked out from the DNA. The table includes around 440,000 clones, roughly four fifths detected once. Turning to this clone: As yet, its antigen is unknown.

This CDR3 spans 12 amino acids. CDR1 is SQVTM and CDR2 is ANQGSEA in the germline V gene. V was shortened by 4 bases and J by 1 base, with 6 bases between the two germline ends. This rearrangement joins TRBV29-1 to TRBJ2-3; D unresolved. Material for sequencing was PBMCs. The origin of this receptor is a woman aged 40 to 50 in good health. Some clones in this sample may be carry-over from other donors' samples. CDR3 residues: CSVVAGTDTQYF. The CDR3 DNA reads TGCAGCGTTGTAGCAGGCACAGATACGCAGTATTTT.